This entry lists 28 T cell receptor beta chains sequenced from one sample in a study of T cell repertoires in cytomegalovirus infection. A single record per CDR3 protein comes from TCRdb applying MiXCR to the reads. The table has 830,000 or so distinct CDR3 sequences, approximately 29% seen once. No cognate antigen is known for these TCRs. Sequenced here: cultured CD8+ T cells from PBMCs, sampled from culture after CMV antigen stimulation. These receptors all come from a human donor in good health (CMV status not recorded). Some clones in this sample may be carry-over from other donors' samples.

For the CDR3, the DNA is TGTGCCAGCAGCTTTATGGGGAAATCTAACACCGGGGAGCTGTTTTTT. Its protein is CASSFMGKSNTGELFF. The chain carries TRBV7-6 and TRBJ2-2, with D unresolved. This CDR3 contains 16 residues. V was cut by 3 bases and J by 2 bases, with 13 bases left in between. The germline CDR1 and CDR2 sequences are SGHVS and FNYEAQ.

V is TRBV7-6 and J is TRBJ2-7, with D possibly being TRBD1 (6 bases). The CDR3 has 14 residues. CDR1 is SGHVS, CDR2 FNYEAQ, per germline. The CDR3 region is CASRPGHGFWEQYF. In nucleotides, the CDR3 is TGTGCGAGCCGTCCGGGACACGGCTTTTGGGAGCAGTACTTC.

The chain combines TRBV7-6 with TRBJ2-7; 10 bases agree with TRBD1. This CDR3 has 16 residues. After removal of 5 bases from V and 6 bases from J, the junction contained 13 bases not matched to a gene. Germline-derived CDR1 and CDR2 are SGHVS and FNYEAQ. The CDR3 is CASSPRTGTGDFEQYF. The CDR3 DNA is TGTGCCAGCAGCCCTAGAACCGGGACAGGGGATTTCGAGCAGTACTTC.

This clonotype showed up many times. The chain joins TRBV7-2 to TRBJ2-5; D is unresolved. The V end was cut by 4 bases, the J end by 2 bases, with 11 bases between. This CDR3 comprises 14 residues. The germline gives CDR1 SGHTA, CDR2 FQGNSA. CDR3 bases: TGTGCCAGCAGCTCTCGGAACCTTCAAGAGACCCAGTACTTC. It codes for CASSSRNLQETQYF.

This chain uses TRBV11-1 with TRBJ2-3; 12 positions agree with TRBD2. J was trimmed by 6 bases and V by 7 bases; bases with no gene match: 8. Germline V gives CDR1 SGHAT, CDR2 FQDESV (reference sequence). This CDR3 has 15 residues. The CDR3: CASTNPGTSGDTQYF. CDR3 DNA sequence: TGTGCCAGCACCAATCCCGGGACTAGCGGGGATACGCAGTATTTT. Full variable domain (remainder filled in from reference TRBV11-1 and TRBJ2-3): EAEVAQSPRYKITEKSQAVAFWCDPISGHATLYWYRQILGQGPELLVQFQDESVVDDSQLPKDRFSAERLKGVDSTLKIQPAELGDSAMYLCASTNPGTSGDTQYFGPGTRLTVL.

This clonotype was found a few times. The chain combines TRBV7-9 with TRBJ1-4; a weak D match, TRBD1 (5 bases). CDR3 length: 14 amino acids. CDR1 is SEHNR and CDR2 is FQNEAQ in the germline V gene (reference sequence). V lost 5 bases, J lost 11 bases, and 18 bases lay in between. For the CDR3, the DNA is TGTGCCAGCAGCCATGTGGGGCAGAGGGTGAAACTGTTTTTT. Its protein product is CASSHVGQRVKLFF.

Only a few counts were recorded for this clonotype. This chain uses TRBV6-1 with TRBJ2-7; D gene uncertain. The germline V gene has CDR1 MNHNS and CDR2 SASEGT. Trimming stripped 6 bases from V and 2 bases from J, with 14 bases between. The CDR3 has 14 amino acids. The CDR3 nucleotides are TGTGCCAGCAGGGATCGTTACTCGACCTACGAGCAGTACGTC. This sequence encodes CASRDRYSTYEQYV.

This clonotype was seen at least ten times. This chain links TRBV7-9 with TRBJ1-1, with a weak D call TRBD1 (5 bases). Germline V gene sequence: CDR1 SEHNR, CDR2 FQNEAQ (reference sequence). This CDR3 is built from 12 residues. Trimming pared 4 bases from V and 7 bases from J, leaving 10 bases between. DNA for the CDR3: TGTGCCAGCAGCTCCTCGGGGGTTGAAGCTTTCTTT. Its protein is CASSSSGVEAFF.

J is TRBJ1-4 and V is TRBV25-1; TRBD1 matches at 9 bases. The CDR3 runs to 18 residues. V shed 4 bases and J 7 bases; nucleotides not matched to a gene: 16. CDR1 MGHDK and CDR2 SYGVNS come from the germline V gene. CDR3 amino acids: CASSAGQGRGGRLEKLFF. CDR3 bases: TGTGCCAGCAGTGCCGGACAGGGGAGAGGAGGAAGGCTTGAAAAACTGTTTTTT.

The chain has TRBV7-9 and TRBJ2-1; the match to TRBD1 covers 9 bases. CDR3 length: 14 amino acids. With V trimmed by 6 bases and J by 6 bases, 6 bases remained unmatched. CDR1 is SEHNR and CDR2 is FQNEAQ in the germline V gene (reference sequence). CDR3: CASRTGDRANEQFF. The DNA of the CDR3 is TGTGCCAGCAGGACTGGGGACAGGGCCAATGAGCAGTTCTTC.

This clonotype was found a few times. V is TRBV20-1 and J is TRBJ2-7; TRBD2 agrees at 11 bases. CDR1 and CDR2 from the germline V gene are DFQATT and SNEGSKA (reference sequence). Trimming cost V 2 bases and J 0 bases; bases outside gene matches: 6. This CDR3 comprises 16 residues. The CDR3 coding sequence is TGCAGTGCTAGATCACTAGCGGGGGCCTCCTCCTACGAGCAGTACTTC. Translation gives CSARSLAGASSYEQYF.

This chain connects TRBV5-6 to TRBJ1-3, with 7 bases lining up with TRBD1. This CDR3 spans 17 amino acids. Per germline, CDR1 SGHDT and CDR2 YYEEEE. Trimming took 5 bases from V and 3 from J; bases not matched to a gene: 14. The CDR3 nucleotides read TGTGCCAGCAGACACACAACGGGACAGCGCCATGGAAACACCATATATTTT. It yields the protein CASRHTTGQRHGNTIYF.

J is TRBJ2-1 and V is TRBV7-6; the match to TRBD1 covers 9 bases. The CDR3 totals 14 residues. CDR1 SGHVS and CDR2 FNYEAQ come from the germline V gene. V shed 5 bases, J shed 8 bases, and the junction held 7 bases outside the gene matches. In DNA form, the CDR3 reads TGTGCCAGCAGCCACAGGGGGCGCGTGGATGAGCAGTTCTTC. Translating it yields CASSHRGRVDEQFF.

The sample holds many counts of this clonotype. This CDR3 reads CASSFGANTEAFF. CDR3 nucleotides: TGTGCCAGCAGCTTCGGAGCGAACACTGAAGCTTTCTTT. The V call is TRBV7-8, the J call TRBJ1-1; no definite D call. The V end lost 3 bases, the J end lost 1 base, and 6 bases lay between the germline ends. This CDR3 region has 13 residues. Per germline, CDR1 SGHVS and CDR2 FQNEAQ.

This chain connects TRBV9 to TRBJ2-2; possibly TRBD1 for D (6 bases). The CDR3 extends over 15 amino acids. Germline V gives CDR1 SGDLS, CDR2 YYNGEE. Trimming took off 3 bases at V and 1 base at J, with 10 bases between the two ends. The CDR3 bases are TGTGCCAGCAGCGCGGAGACAGGGAACACCGGGGAGCTGTTTTTT. Amino acid sequence: CASSAETGNTGELFF.

Here the CDR3 DNA reads TGTGCCAGCAGCCCAGGCCTTATGGATGACTACACCTTC. It codes for CASSPGLMDDYTF. V gene TRBV7-4 combines with J gene TRBJ1-2; D uncertain. The CDR3 has 13 amino acids. V lost 5 bases to trimming and J lost 10 bases, with 17 bases between them. The germline CDR1 and CDR2 sequences are SGHVT and SQSDAQ.

This chain joins TRBV10-3 and TRBJ1-2, with D unresolved. Trimming removed 10 bases from V and 4 bases from J, with 10 bases in between. The germline V gene encodes CDR1 ENHRY and CDR2 SYGVKD. This CDR3 region has 11 residues. CDR3 sequence (DNA): TGTGCCAACCGGGCACTCTATGGCTACACCTTC. Protein: CANRALYGYTF.

The rearrangement uses TRBV5-4 and TRBJ1-2; no definite D call. V was cut by 0 bases and J by 4 bases, with 16 bases left in between. Per the germline V gene, CDR1 is SGHNT and CDR2 is YYREEE (reference sequence). The length of the CDR3 is 16 residues. CDR3 in amino acids: CASSLANAGRFYGYTF. The CDR3 DNA follows: TGTGCCAGCAGCTTGGCCAACGCGGGCAGGTTCTATGGCTACACCTTC. Together with reference TRBV5-4 and TRBJ1-2, the CDR3 gives the full variable domain: ETGVTQSPTHLIKTRGQQVTLRCSSQSGHNTVSWYQQALGQGPQFIFQYYREEENGRGNFPPRFSGLQFPNYSSELNVNALELDDSALYLCASSLANAGRFYGYTFGSGTRLTVV.

The rearrangement uses TRBV12-3 or TRBV12-4 and TRBJ2-6; TRBD2 is a possible D gene (5 bases). The CDR3 contains 15 residues. The ends were cut back, 2 bases at V and 6 bases at J, with 11 bases in the middle. The CDR3 loop is CASSLSGFVANVLTF. The CDR3 bases are TGTGCCAGCAGTTTATCGGGGTTTGTGGCCAACGTCCTGACTTTC.

This clonotype was counted at least ten times. The chain employs TRBV7-2 and TRBJ1-5, with unresolved D. Looked up from germline, CDR1 is SGHTA and CDR2 is FQGNSA. The CDR3 has 16 amino acids. Trimming left V 0 bases short and J 0 bases short, with 9 bases between. CDR3 nucleotides: TGTGCCAGCAGCTTAGCGGCGGGGTCTAGCAATCAGCCCCAGCATTTT. Protein product: CASSLAAGSSNQPQHF.

The chain has TRBV5-4 and TRBJ2-3, with 11 bases fitting TRBD2. Germline CDR1 SGHNT, CDR2 YYREEE (reference sequence). The CDR3 is 20 residues long. The J segment lost 2 bases and the V segment lost 2 bases, leaving 16 bases of the junction unmatched. This CDR3 reads CASSFGLAGGPSGLTDTQYF. In DNA, the CDR3 is TGTGCCAGCAGCTTCGGGCTAGCGGGGGGCCCGAGCGGACTCACAGATACGCAGTATTTT.

The genes are TRBV6-1 and TRBJ2-3; the match to TRBD2 covers 11 bases. The CDR3 length is 18 residues. Germline trimming cut 5 bases from V and 1 base from J; bases unmatched to any gene: 11. Germline CDR1 reads MNHNS; CDR2 reads SASEGT. DNA of the CDR3: TGTGCCAGCAGTTTAGAGACTAGCGGGGATTATCGCACAGATACGCAGTATTTT. The encoded protein is CASSLETSGDYRTDTQYF.

The rearrangement links TRBV6-6 to TRBJ2-7, with TRBD1 matching over 7 bases. The CDR3 has 13 residues. The V and J ends lost 3 bases and 3 bases, in that order; junction bases with no gene match: 2. Germline V gene sequence: CDR1 MNHNY, CDR2 SVGAGI (reference sequence). The CDR3 sequence: CASSYDRDYEQYV. CDR3 sequence (DNA): TGTGCCAGCAGTTATGACAGGGACTACGAGCAGTACGTC.

There are a few counts of this clonotype. The CDR3 is CASSSGVDTDTQYF. The CDR3 region has the DNA TGTGCCAGCAGTTCGGGCGTCGACACAGATACGCAGTATTTT. The chain carries TRBV27 and TRBJ2-3; the D is unclear. The CDR3 length is 14 residues. V lost 4 bases to trimming and J lost 2 bases, with 10 bases between them. From germline, CDR1 is MNHEY and CDR2 SMNVEV (reference sequence).

The rearrangement uses TRBV9 and TRBJ2-2, with 8 bases lining up with TRBD2. The germline gives CDR1 SGDLS, CDR2 YYNGEE. The trim removed 4 bases at V and 6 bases at J, leaving 2 bases unmatched. The CDR3 loop spans 13 amino acids. CDR3 DNA sequence: TGTGCCAGCAGCCCTAGCGGGCCCGGGGAGCTGTTTTTT. Protein: CASSPSGPGELFF.

The chain combines TRBV6-8 with TRBJ1-2; perhaps TRBD1 as D (5 bases). V was shortened by 5 bases and J by 4 bases, with 14 bases between the two germline ends. Germline CDR1 and CDR2: MNHGY and SAAAGT. This CDR3 has 14 residues. CDR3 sequence (DNA): TGTGCCAGCAGTCTGGGCGGCAGGGCCTATGGCTACACCTTC. This codes for CASSLGGRAYGYTF.

The J gene is TRBJ2-7, the V gene TRBV2; 7 bases fit TRBD2. The CDR3 is 16 residues long. Per germline, CDR1 SNHLY and CDR2 FYNNEI. Trimming removed 2 bases from V and 2 bases from J; junction bases left unmatched: 9. In DNA, the CDR3 is TGTGCCAGCAGTGAACGAGCGGGGCCCCACCCCTACGAGCAGTACTTC. Its translation is CASSERAGPHPYEQYF.

The chain joins TRBV11-2 to TRBJ1-1; D unclear. The CDR3 runs to 15 residues. CDR1 and CDR2 (germline): SGHAT, FQNNGV. The V and J ends lost 1 base and 4 bases respectively, with 13 bases between them. CDR3 amino acids: CASSLVGIGVTEAFF. DNA for the CDR3: TGTGCCAGCAGCTTAGTTGGCATTGGGGTCACTGAAGCTTTCTTT.